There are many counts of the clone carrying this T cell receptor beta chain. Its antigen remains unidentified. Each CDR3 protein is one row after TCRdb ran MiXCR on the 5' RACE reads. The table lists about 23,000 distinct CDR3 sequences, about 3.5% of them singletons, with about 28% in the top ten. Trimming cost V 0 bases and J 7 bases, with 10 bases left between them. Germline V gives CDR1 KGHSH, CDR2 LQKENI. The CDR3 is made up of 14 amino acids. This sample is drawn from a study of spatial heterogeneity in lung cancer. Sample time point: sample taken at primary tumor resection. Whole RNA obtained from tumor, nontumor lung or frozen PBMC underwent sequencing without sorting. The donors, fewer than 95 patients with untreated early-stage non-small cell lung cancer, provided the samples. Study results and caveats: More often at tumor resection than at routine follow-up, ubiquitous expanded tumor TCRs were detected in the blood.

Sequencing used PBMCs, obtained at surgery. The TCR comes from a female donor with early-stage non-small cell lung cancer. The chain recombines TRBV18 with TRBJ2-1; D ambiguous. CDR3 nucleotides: TGTGCCAGCTCACCACCCTTGACCCGGAATGAGCAGTTCTTC. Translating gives CASSPPLTRNEQFF.